This T cell receptor beta chain appears in the sequencing data of a study of response to subunit inactivated influenza vaccine. Study results and caveats: The authors suggested that few new T cells are recruited per seasonal influenza vaccination.

One entry per CDR3 protein, called by TCRdb with MiXCR from the RT-PCR reads. The sample yields about half a million distinct CDR3 sequences, approximately 11% seen once. The germline V gene encodes CDR1 MGHRA and CDR2 YSYEKL. Trimming removed 4 bases at V and 6 bases at J, with 20 bases between. The CDR3 runs to 16 residues. This clonotype came up a few times. Its antigen is unknown. V gene TRBV4-1 combines with J gene TRBJ2-3; TRBD1 might be the D (6 bases). The receptor comes from a man in his fifties or sixties who received an inactivated influenza vaccine. The source material was PBMCs from blood, sampled about 40 days after vaccination. The CDR3 region has the DNA TGCGCCAGCAGCCCGGTCGGGACCCAGGGGTGGGATACGCAGTATTTT. Its protein product is CASSPVGTQGWDTQYF.